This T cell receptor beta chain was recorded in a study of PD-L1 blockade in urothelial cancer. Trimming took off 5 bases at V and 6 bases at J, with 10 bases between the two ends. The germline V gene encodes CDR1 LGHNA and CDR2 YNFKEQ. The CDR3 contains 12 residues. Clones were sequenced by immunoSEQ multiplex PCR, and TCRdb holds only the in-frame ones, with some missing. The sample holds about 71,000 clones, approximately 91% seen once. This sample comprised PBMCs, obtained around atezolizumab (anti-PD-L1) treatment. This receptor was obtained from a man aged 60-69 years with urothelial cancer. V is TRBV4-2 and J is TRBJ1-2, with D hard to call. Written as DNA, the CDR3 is TGTGCCAGCAGCGCGGAGAGCGATGGCTACACCTTC. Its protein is CASSAESDGYTF.